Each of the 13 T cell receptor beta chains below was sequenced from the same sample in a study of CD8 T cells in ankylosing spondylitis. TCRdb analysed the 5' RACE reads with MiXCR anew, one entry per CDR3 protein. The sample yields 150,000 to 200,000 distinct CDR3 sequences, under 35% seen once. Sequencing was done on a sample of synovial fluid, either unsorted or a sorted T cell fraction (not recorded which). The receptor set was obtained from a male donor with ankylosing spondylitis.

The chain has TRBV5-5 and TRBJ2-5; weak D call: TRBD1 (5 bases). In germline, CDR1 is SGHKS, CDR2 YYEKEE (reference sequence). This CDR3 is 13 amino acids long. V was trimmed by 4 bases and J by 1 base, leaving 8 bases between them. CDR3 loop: CASSAGIQETQYF. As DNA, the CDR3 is TGTGCCAGCAGCGCAGGGATCCAAGAGACCCAGTACTTC.

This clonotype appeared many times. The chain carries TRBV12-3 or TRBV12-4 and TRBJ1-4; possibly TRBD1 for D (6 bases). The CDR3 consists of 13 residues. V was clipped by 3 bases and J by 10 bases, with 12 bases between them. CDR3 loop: CASSFRSGAKLFF. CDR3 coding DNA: TGTGCCAGCAGTTTCCGCTCAGGGGCAAAACTGTTTTTT.

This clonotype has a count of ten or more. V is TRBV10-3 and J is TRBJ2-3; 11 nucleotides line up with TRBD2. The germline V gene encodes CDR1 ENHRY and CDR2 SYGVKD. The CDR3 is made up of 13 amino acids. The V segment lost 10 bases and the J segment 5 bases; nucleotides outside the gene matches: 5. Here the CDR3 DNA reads TGTGCCACCCAGACTAGCGGGGAAGATACGCAGTATTTT. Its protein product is CATQTSGEDTQYF.

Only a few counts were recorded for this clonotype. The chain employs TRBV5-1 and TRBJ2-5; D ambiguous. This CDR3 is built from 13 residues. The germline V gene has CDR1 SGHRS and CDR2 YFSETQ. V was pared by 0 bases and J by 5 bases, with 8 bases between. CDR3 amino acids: CASSLVYGETQYF. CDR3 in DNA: TGCGCCAGCAGCTTGGTGTACGGGGAGACCCAGTACTTC.

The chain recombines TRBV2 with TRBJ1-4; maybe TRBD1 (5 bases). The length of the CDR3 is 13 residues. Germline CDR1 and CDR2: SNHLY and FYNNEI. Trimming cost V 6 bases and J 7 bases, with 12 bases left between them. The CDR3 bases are TGTGCCAGCAGGGGGACGTGGGGTGAAAAACTGTTTTTT. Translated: CASRGTWGEKLFF.

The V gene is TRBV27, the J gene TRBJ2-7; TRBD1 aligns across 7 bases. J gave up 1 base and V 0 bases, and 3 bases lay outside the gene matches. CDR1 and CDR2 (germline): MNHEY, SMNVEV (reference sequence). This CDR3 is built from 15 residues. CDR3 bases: TGTGCCAGCAGTTTATCGGTCAGGGGGTCCTACGAGCAGTACTTC. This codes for CASSLSVRGSYEQYF.

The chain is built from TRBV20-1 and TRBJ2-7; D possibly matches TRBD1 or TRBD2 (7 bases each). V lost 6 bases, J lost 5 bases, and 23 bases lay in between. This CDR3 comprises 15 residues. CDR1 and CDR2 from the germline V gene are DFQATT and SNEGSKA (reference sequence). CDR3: CSATAPRGRANEQYF. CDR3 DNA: TGCAGTGCGACTGCCCCCAGGGGGAGGGCGAACGAGCAGTACTTC.

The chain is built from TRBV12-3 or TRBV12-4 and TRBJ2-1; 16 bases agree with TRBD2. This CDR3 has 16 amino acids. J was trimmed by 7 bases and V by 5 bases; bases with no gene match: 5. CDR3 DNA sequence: TGTGCCAGCAGTCCGGGACTAGCGGGGGGGAGGAATGAGCAGTTCTTC. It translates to CASSPGLAGGRNEQFF.

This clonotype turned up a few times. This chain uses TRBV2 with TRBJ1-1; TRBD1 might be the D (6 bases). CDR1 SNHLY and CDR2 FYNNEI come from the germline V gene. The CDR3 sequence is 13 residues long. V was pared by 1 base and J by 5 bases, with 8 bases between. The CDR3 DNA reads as TGTGCCAGCAGTGAAGGGGGGCCAACTGAAGCTTTCTTT. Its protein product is CASSEGGPTEAFF.

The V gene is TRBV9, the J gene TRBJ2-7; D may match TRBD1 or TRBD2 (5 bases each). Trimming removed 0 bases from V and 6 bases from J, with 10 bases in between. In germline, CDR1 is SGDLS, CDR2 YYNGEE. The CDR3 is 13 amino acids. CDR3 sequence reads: CASSVGGGREQYF. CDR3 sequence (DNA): TGTGCCAGCAGCGTAGGTGGGGGTCGCGAGCAGTACTTC.

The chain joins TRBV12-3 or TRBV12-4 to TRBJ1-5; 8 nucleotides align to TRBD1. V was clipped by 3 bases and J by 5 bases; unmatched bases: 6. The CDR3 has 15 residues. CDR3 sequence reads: CASSFGDRRDQPQHF. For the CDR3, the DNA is TGTGCCAGCAGTTTTGGGGACAGGAGAGATCAGCCCCAGCATTTT.

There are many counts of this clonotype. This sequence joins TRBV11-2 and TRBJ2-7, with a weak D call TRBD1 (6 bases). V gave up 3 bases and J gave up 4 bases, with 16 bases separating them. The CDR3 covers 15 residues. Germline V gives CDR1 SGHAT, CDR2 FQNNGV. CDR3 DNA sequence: TGTGCCAGCAGCTTCGCTACCGGGACAAGTTACGAGCAGTACTTC. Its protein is CASSFATGTSYEQYF.

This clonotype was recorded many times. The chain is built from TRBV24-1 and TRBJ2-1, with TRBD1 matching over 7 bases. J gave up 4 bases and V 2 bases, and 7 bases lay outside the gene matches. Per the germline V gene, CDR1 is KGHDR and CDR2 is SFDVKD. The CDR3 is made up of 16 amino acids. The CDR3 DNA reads TGTGCCACCAGTGATTCTACCGGGACAGAGTACAATGAGCAGTTCTTC. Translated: CATSDSTGTEYNEQFF.